Below, 20 T cell receptor beta chains from the same sample are listed, as sequenced in a study of blood T cells in healthy people across ages (dated by TCRdb to about 2015). The library came from 5' RACE. The reads were generated on an Illumina HiSeq 2500. A second PCR of about 7 to 12 cycles was run with a J-beta primer mix and a sample-barcoded 5' primer. TCRdb redid the processing of the public reads, applying fastp at Q25 and MiXCR, and retained in-frame beta chains. Identical CDR3 proteins give one entry, which carries the most common genes and DNA. Counted in this sample were about 1.5 million distinct CDR3 sequences; approximately 42% of them appeared once. More than 4% of the sample rests with the top ten. The sequencing sample was made of blood. The origin of the receptors is a young woman in good health.

The chain recombines TRBV2 with TRBJ1-1; D gene unclear. The V gene lost 4 bases and the J gene lost 0 bases, with 6 bases spanning the gap. The CDR3 extends over 13 amino acids. Per the germline V gene, CDR1 is SNHLY and CDR2 is FYNNEI. The CDR3 loop is CASSARVNTEAFF. The CDR3 coding sequence is TGTGCCAGCAGTGCACGGGTGAACACTGAAGCTTTCTTT.

The chain's CDR3 is CASSFGLDYNEQFF. The CDR3 bases are TGTGCCAGCAGTTTCGGACTCGACTACAATGAGCAGTTCTTC. The V and J genes are TRBV6-2 or TRBV6-3 and TRBJ2-1, with D perhaps TRBD2 (5 bases). The V gene lost 4 bases and the J gene lost 3 bases, with 10 bases spanning the gap. This CDR3 has 14 amino acids. CDR1 MNHEY and CDR2 SVGEGT come from the germline V gene.

As to this clonotype: A clone one base away is much larger, so this may be a read error. This chain joins TRBV7-2 and TRBJ2-1; D gene ambiguous. CDR3 length: 13 amino acids. In germline, CDR1 is SGHTA, CDR2 FQGNSA. CDR3 bases: TGTGCCGGCAGCTTAAACGACTACAATGAGCAGTTCTTC. Its protein is CAGSLNDYNEQFF.

The chain has TRBV7-2 and TRBJ1-5; D unclear. CDR1 SGHTA and CDR2 FQGNSA come from the germline V gene. The CDR3 length is 15 residues. V lost 5 bases and J 3 bases, leaving 14 bases between the germline ends. The CDR3 region has the DNA TGTGCCAGCAGCCCAAGGAGGCAGCTCAATCAGCCCCAGCATTTT. Its translation: CASSPRRQLNQPQHF.

As for this clonotype: This sequence may be a read error, since a much larger clone differs from it by one base. The rearrangement joins TRBV12-3 or TRBV12-4 to TRBJ2-1, with TRBD2 as a possible D gene (5 bases). The tail of the sequence fits TRBJ2-7 better, so the J call may be wrong. The CDR3 is 15 amino acids. The CDR3 reads CASSLFQDSYNEQYF. The DNA of the CDR3 is TGTGCCAGCAGTTTGTTCCAGGACTCCTACAATGAGCAGTACTTC.

This clonotype turned up a few times. V is TRBV3-1 and J is TRBJ1-2; perhaps TRBD1 as D (5 bases). This CDR3 is 14 amino acids long. Deletions cut 3 bases from V and 3 bases from J, with 11 bases between. Looked up from germline, CDR1 is LGHDT and CDR2 is YNNKEL (reference sequence). The CDR3 loop is CASSHYPGDYGYTF. The CDR3 DNA follows: TGTGCCAGCAGCCATTACCCGGGGGACTATGGCTACACCTTC.

The chain joins TRBV6-5 to TRBJ2-3; no firm D call. Germline V gene data show CDR1 as MNHEY and CDR2 as SVGAGI. The CDR3 runs 15 residues. V was pared by 4 bases and J by 5 bases, with 16 bases between. The CDR3 region is CASSSYGAKIDTQYF. The CDR3 bases are TGTGCCAGCAGTTCCTATGGCGCCAAGATAGATACGCAGTATTTT.

The chain joins TRBV20-1 to TRBJ2-7; 15 bases are shared with TRBD2. The junction had 3 bases not matched to a gene; V was cut back by 3 bases and J by 0 bases. The CDR3 length is 16 residues. Looked up from germline, CDR1 is DFQATT and CDR2 is SNEGSKA (reference sequence). CDR3 residues: CSASGTSGRSSYEQYF. CDR3 nucleotides: TGCAGTGCTAGTGGGACTAGCGGGAGGAGCTCCTACGAGCAGTACTTC.

V usage is TRBV7-9 and J usage is TRBJ1-2; no definite D call. The CDR3 runs to 11 residues. V was clipped by 8 bases and J by 6 bases, with 10 bases between them. Germline lookup yields CDR1 SEHNR and CDR2 FQNEAQ (reference sequence). The chain's CDR3 is CASDGGHGYTF. The CDR3 region has the DNA TGTGCCAGCGACGGCGGACATGGCTACACCTTC.

The chain is built from TRBV4-1 and TRBJ1-1; the D is unclear. The length of the CDR3 is 14 residues. V lost 0 bases, J lost 5 bases, and 10 bases lay in between. Germline CDR1 and CDR2: MGHRA and YSYEKL. CDR3 sequence: CASSQEGRGTEAFF. The CDR3 DNA reads as TGCGCCAGCAGCCAAGAAGGTCGGGGAACTGAAGCTTTCTTT.

This clonotype was seen only a few times. This chain connects TRBV5-1 to TRBJ2-2; 8 nucleotides agree with TRBD2. Germline CDR1 reads SGHRS; CDR2 reads YFSETQ. The CDR3 spans 15 residues. V was clipped by 2 bases and J by 7 bases; unmatched bases: 7. In DNA, the CDR3 is TGCGCCAGCAGCTTCGAAGCGGGAGCAAGCGGGGAGCTGTTTTTT. This encodes CASSFEAGASGELFF.

The gene calls are TRBV5-6 and TRBJ2-1; TRBD2 matches 10 bases. This CDR3 comprises 14 residues. With 3 bases clipped from V and 5 bases from J, the junction kept 2 bases outside the gene matches. Per the germline V gene, CDR1 is SGHDT and CDR2 is YYEEEE. CDR3 coding DNA: TGTGCCAGCAGCTCTAGCGGGGGCCACAATGAGCAGTTCTTC. Protein: CASSSSGGHNEQFF.

This clonotype is a singleton in its sample. Given a much more abundant clone one base away, this may be a read error. The chain has TRBV10-2 and TRBJ2-1; 7 positions match TRBD1. This CDR3 is 15 amino acids long. Germline V gives CDR1 WSHSY, CDR2 SAAADI. V dropped 5 bases and J dropped 10; count of bases not matched to a gene: 14. The CDR3 DNA follows: TGCGCCAGCAGTCCTGGACAGGTGAAACTCTACGAGCAGTTCTTC. Translated, it gives CASSPGQVKLYEQFF.

The CDR3: CSVGGQTNYGYTF. CDR3 nucleotides: TGCAGCGTTGGTGGACAGACTAACTATGGCTACACCTTC. The rearrangement uses TRBV29-1 and TRBJ1-2; perhaps TRBD1 as D (6 bases). The V gene lost 4 bases and the J gene lost 0 bases, with 9 bases spanning the gap. There are 13 residues in the CDR3. CDR1 is SQVTM and CDR2 is ANQGSEA in the germline V gene.

This chain connects TRBV6-2 or TRBV6-3 to TRBJ2-7; 10 bases agree with TRBD1. The CDR3 runs to 14 residues. CDR1 and CDR2 (germline): MNHEY, SVGEGT. V lost 6 bases and J lost 4; bases outside the gene matches: 6. CDR3 bases: TGTGCCAGCAGATCGGGACAGGGGTGGTACGAGCAGTACTTC. Translating gives CASRSGQGWYEQYF.

This rearrangement joins TRBV11-2 to TRBJ2-7; tentative D call: TRBD2 (5 bases). Germline loops: CDR1 SGHAT, CDR2 FQNNGV. Trimming cost V 4 bases and J 2 bases, with 18 bases left between them. The length of the CDR3 is 16 residues. The CDR3 protein is CASSSHSTSKAYEQYF. DNA of the CDR3: TGTGCCAGCAGCTCACACAGCACTAGTAAAGCCTACGAGCAGTACTTC.

This clonotype was observed a handful of times. The chain has TRBV20-1 and TRBJ2-7; tentative D call: TRBD1 (6 bases). Trimming took off 2 bases at V and 8 bases at J, with 16 bases between the two ends. Germline lookup yields CDR1 DFQATT and CDR2 SNEGSKA (reference sequence). The length of the CDR3 is 13 residues. CDR3 DNA sequence: TGCAGTGCTAGACGATTAGACAGGTTACAGCAGTACTTC. As protein: CSARRLDRLQQYF.

The rearrangement links TRBV10-3 to TRBJ1-1; 7 nucleotides line up with TRBD1. Germline loops: CDR1 ENHRY, CDR2 SYGVKD. J gave up 1 base and V 10 bases, and 3 bases lay outside the gene matches. The CDR3 totals 12 residues. CDR3 DNA: TGTGCCACGGGACAGAGGAACACTGAAGCTTTCTTT. Translating gives CATGQRNTEAFF.

This clonotype was seen more than once but under ten times. The V and J genes are TRBV3-1 and TRBJ2-7, with 10 positions matching TRBD2. J gave up 4 bases and V 4 bases, and 10 bases lay outside the gene matches. The CDR3 contains 16 residues. Germline V lookup: CDR1 LGHDT, CDR2 YNNKEL (reference sequence). The CDR3, as DNA: TGTGCCAGCAGCCGCCAAGCACTAGCGGGACCTTACGAGCAGTACTTC. Translated, it gives CASSRQALAGPYEQYF.

V gene TRBV29-1 combines with J gene TRBJ2-5; 9 bases agree with TRBD2. The V segment lost 6 bases and the J segment 0 bases; nucleotides outside the gene matches: 2. Germline CDR1 reads SQVTM; CDR2 reads ANQGSEA. The CDR3 loop spans 13 amino acids. CDR3 region: CSVRLADQETQYF. The CDR3 DNA reads as TGCAGCGTGCGACTAGCGGACCAAGAGACCCAGTACTTC.